A single T cell receptor (beta chain) is shown here with its context. The entry originates in a study of blood T cell repertoires in COVID-19. Study summary: T cells, B-cell-depleted T cells, or PBMCs provided the cDNA or gDNA that served as material.

Authors' processing steps: The assay estimated nucleated cells by amplifying reference gene primers. The repertoire was sequenced with immunoSEQ multiplex PCR; TCRdb's copy has only in-frame clones and lacks some. Clone size and the V and J calls come from that table; the DNA yielded D and trimming. This table has around 250,000 clones, 75% to 90% appearing once. J was trimmed by 6 bases and V by 3 bases; bases with no gene match: 1. The CDR3 is 13 amino acids. The V gene's germline CDR1 is LGHNA and CDR2 YNFKEQ. The sample was peripheral blood. The source is a young man who had recovered from COVID-19. The chain recombines TRBV4-2 with TRBJ2-1, with 8 bases identical to TRBD2. CDR3 coding DNA: TGTGCCAGCAGCCAGGGACTAGGCAATGAGCAGTTCTTC. It specifies CASSQGLGNEQFF.